This T cell receptor (beta chain) derives from a study of blood T cell repertoires in COVID-19. As for the study in general: There were acute and convalescent COVID-19 samples, and they came from the United States, Italy and Spain. PBMCs, B-cell-depleted T cells, or T cells provided the cDNA or gDNA that made up the material.

This CDR3 contains 16 residues. Trimming took 0 bases from V and 1 from J; bases not matched to a gene: 6. Germline loops: CDR1 SGDLS, CDR2 YYNGEE. Authors' methods: Amplification of reference gene primers was used by the study to estimate nucleated cell counts. TCRdb's copy holds only in-frame clones and misses some; the assay was immunoSEQ multiplex PCR. The DNA was the basis for D and trimming; V, J and clone size are from that table. The sample has 73,000 or so clones, 65% to 85% seen once; the top ten hold around 4.4%. The chain couples TRBV9 to TRBJ1-2, with 7 positions matching TRBD1. The TCR sequence derives from a woman aged 60-75 years with acute or convalescent COVID-19. The sequenced sample consisted of peripheral blood. CDR3 protein: CASSVARQGGNYGYTF. The CDR3 DNA is TGTGCCAGCAGCGTAGCTAGACAGGGCGGTAACTATGGCTACACCTTC.